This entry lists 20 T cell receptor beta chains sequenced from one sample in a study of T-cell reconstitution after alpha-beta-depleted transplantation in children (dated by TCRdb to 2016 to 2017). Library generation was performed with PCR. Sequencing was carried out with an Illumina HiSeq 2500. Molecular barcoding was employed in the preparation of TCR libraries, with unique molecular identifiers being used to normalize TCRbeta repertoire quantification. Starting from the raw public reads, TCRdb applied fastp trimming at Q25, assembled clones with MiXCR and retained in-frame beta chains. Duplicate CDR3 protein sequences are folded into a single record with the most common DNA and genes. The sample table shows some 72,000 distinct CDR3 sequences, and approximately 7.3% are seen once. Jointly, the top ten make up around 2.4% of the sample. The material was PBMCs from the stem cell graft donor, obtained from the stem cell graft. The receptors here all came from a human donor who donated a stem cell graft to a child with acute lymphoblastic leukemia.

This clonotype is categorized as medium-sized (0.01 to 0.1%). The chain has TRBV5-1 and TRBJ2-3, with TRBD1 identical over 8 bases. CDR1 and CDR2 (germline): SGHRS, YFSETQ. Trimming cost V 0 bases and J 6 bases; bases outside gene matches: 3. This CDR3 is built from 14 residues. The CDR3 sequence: CASSLGQGKDTQYF. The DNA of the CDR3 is TGCGCCAGCAGCTTGGGACAGGGGAAGGATACGCAGTATTTT.

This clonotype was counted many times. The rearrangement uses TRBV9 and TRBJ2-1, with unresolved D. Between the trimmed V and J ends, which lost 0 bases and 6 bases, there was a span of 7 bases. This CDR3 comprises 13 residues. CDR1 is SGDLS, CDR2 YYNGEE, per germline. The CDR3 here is CASSVGYPNEQFF. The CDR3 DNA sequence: TGTGCCAGCAGCGTAGGTTACCCCAATGAGCAGTTCTTC.

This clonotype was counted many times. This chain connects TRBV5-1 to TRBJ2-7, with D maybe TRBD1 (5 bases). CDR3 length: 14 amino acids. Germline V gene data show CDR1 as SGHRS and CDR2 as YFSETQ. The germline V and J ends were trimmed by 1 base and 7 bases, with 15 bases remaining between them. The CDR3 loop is CASSLLQGIEEQYF. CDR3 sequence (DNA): TGCGCCAGCAGCTTGCTCCAGGGTATAGAGGAGCAGTACTTC. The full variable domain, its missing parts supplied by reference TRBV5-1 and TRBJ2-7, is KAGVTQTPRYLIKTRGQQVTLSCSPISGHRSVSWYQQTPGQGLQFLFEYFSETQRNKGNFPGRFSGRQFSNSRSEMNVSTLELGDSALYLCASSLLQGIEEQYFGPGTRLTVT.

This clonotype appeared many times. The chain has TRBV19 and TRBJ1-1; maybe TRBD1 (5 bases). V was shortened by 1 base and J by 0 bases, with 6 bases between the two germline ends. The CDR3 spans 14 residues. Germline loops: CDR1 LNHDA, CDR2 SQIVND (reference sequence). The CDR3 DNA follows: TGTGCCAGTAGTATAGCAGGGTTGAACACTGAAGCTTTCTTT. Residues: CASSIAGLNTEAFF.

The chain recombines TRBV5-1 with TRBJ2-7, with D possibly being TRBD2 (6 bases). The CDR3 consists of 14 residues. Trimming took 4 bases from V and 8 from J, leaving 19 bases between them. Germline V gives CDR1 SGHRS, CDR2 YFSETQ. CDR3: CASSHGLTRCKQYF. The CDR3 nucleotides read TGCGCCAGCAGCCACGGACTAACGCGGTGCAAGCAGTACTTC.

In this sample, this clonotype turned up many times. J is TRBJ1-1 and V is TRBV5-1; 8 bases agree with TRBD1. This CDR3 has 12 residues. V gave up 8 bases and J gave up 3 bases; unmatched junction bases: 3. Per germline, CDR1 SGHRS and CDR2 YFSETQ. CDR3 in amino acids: CASSTGDTEAFF. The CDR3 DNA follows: TGCGCCAGTTCGACAGGGGACACTGAAGCTTTCTTT.

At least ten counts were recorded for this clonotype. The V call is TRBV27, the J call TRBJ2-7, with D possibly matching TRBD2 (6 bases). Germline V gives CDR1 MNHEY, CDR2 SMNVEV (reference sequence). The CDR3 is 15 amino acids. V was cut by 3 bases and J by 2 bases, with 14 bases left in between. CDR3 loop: CASSFDAGLAYEQYF. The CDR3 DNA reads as TGTGCCAGCAGTTTTGATGCGGGACTGGCCTACGAGCAGTACTTC.

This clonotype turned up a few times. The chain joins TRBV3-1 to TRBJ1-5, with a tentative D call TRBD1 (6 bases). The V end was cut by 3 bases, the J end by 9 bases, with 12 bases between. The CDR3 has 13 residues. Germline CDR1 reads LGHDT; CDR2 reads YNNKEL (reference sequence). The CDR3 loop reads CASSHRGGGPQHF. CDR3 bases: TGTGCCAGCAGCCACCGAGGGGGAGGGCCCCAGCATTTT.

The CDR3 spells CASSLPLANYGYTF. CDR3 sequence (DNA): TGTGCCAGCAGCTTGCCACTAGCTAACTATGGCTACACCTTC. The rearrangement uses TRBV5-6 and TRBJ1-2, with D hard to call. V was shortened by 1 base and J by 0 bases, with 7 bases between the two germline ends. The CDR3 consists of 14 residues. Germline CDR1 is SGHDT and CDR2 is YYEEEE.

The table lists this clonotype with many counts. This CDR3 reads CASTRPGLFGGYTF. CDR3 DNA sequence: TGTGCCAGCACCCGACCGGGACTTTTCGGTGGCTACACCTTC. The rearrangement uses TRBV6-1 and TRBJ1-2, with D possibly being TRBD1 (5 bases). The CDR3 length is 14 residues. V lost 7 bases and J 7 bases, leaving 19 bases between the germline ends. CDR1 MNHNS and CDR2 SASEGT come from the germline V gene.

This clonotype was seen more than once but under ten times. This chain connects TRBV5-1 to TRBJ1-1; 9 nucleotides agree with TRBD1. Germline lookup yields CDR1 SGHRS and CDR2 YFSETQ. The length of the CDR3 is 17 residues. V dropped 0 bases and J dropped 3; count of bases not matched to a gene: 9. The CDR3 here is CASSLASTGGMDTEAFF. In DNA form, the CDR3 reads TGCGCCAGCAGCTTGGCCTCGACAGGGGGTATGGACACTGAAGCTTTCTTT.

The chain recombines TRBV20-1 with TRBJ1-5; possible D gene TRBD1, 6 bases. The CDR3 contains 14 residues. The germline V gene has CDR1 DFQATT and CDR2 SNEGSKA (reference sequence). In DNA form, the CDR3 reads TGCTTCGCTAGATCGGGGGGGCGTAGTCAGCCCCAGCATTTT. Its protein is CFARSGGRSQPQHF.

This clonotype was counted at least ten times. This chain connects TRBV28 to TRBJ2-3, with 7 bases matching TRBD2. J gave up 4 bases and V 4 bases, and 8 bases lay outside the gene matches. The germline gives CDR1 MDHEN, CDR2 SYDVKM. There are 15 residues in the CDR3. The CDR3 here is CASSSGGRGSDTQYF. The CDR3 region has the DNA TGTGCCAGCAGTTCCGGGGGGAGGGGCTCAGATACGCAGTATTTT.

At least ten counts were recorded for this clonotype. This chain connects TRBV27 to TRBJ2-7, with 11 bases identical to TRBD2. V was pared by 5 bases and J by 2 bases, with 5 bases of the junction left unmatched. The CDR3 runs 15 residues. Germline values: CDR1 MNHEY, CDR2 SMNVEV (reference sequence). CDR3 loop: CASSPLAGGTYEQYF. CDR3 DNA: TGTGCCAGCAGTCCTCTAGCGGGGGGAACCTACGAGCAGTACTTC.

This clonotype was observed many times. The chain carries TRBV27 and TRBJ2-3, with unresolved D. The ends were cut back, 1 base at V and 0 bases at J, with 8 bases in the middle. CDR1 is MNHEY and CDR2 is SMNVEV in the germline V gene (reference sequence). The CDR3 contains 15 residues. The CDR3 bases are TGTGCCAGCAGTTTATACCTACACAGCACAGATACGCAGTATTTT. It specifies CASSLYLHSTDTQYF.

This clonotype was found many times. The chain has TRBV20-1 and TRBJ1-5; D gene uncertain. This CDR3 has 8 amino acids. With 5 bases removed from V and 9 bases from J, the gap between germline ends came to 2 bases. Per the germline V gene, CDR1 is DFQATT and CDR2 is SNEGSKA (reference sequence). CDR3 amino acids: CSAGPQHF. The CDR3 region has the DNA TGCAGTGCTGGGCCCCAGCATTTT.

The CDR3 loop is CASSFGLAGLAGELFF. The CDR3, as DNA: TGTGCCAGCAGCTTCGGACTAGCGGGGTTGGCCGGGGAGCTGTTTTTT. The chain employs TRBV11-3 and TRBJ2-2, with TRBD2 matching 12 bases. The CDR3 has 16 amino acids. CDR1 and CDR2 (germline): SGHNT, YENEEA. Germline trimming cut 3 bases from V and 6 bases from J; bases unmatched to any gene: 5.

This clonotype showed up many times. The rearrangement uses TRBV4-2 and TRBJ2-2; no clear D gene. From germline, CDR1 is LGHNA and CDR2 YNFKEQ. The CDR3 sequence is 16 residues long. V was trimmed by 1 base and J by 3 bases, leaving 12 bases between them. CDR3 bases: TGTGCCAGCAGCCAAGGGTTCGGAAGGGACACCGGGGAGCTGTTTTTT. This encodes CASSQGFGRDTGELFF.

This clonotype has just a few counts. The chain's CDR3 is CASSQRQRGLEQYF. The CDR3 coding sequence is TGCGCCAGCAGCCAAAGGCAGCGGGGACTCGAGCAGTACTTC. The chain combines TRBV4-1 with TRBJ2-7; the match to TRBD2 covers 7 bases. CDR3 length: 14 amino acids. Germline CDR1 and CDR2: MGHRA and YSYEKL. V lost 2 bases to trimming and J lost 6 bases; unmatched junction nucleotides: 7.

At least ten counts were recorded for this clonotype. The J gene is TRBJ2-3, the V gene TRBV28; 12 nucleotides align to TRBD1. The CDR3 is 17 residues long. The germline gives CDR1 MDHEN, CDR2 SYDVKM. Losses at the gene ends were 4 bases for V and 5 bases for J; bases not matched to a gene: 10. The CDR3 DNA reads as TGTGCCAGCAGTTCCCGGGACAGGGGGCCCCCCTTAGATACGCAGTATTTT. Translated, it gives CASSSRDRGPPLDTQYF.